The clone carrying this TCR beta chain has more than one count but fewer than ten. Clinical symptoms and serum thyroxine were used for diagnosis; TRAb, thyroid ultrasound and orbital computed tomography were also relied on. This specimen belongs to a study of Graves' ophthalmopathy and Graves' hyperthyroidism. The authors amplified TCR beta CDR3 regions from RNA transcripts. In the first round, RT-PCR was carried out with HTBI primers, and a multiplex PCR formed the second round. One entry per CDR3 protein, called by TCRdb with MiXCR from the multiplex PCR reads. This table holds approximately 1.2 million distinct CDR3 sequences, 35% to 40% found once. The TCR sequence derives from an adult man with Graves' hyperthyroidism. Sequencing was carried out using peripheral blood or thyroid tissue (not recorded which).

DNA for the CDR3: TGTGCCAGCAGCTTAGAGGGAGGGGGACGCTCCTACGAGCAGTACTTC. Translated, it gives CASSLEGGGRSYEQYF. This chain links TRBV7-6 with TRBJ2-7, with D perhaps matching TRBD2 (7 bases). Germline CDR1 is SGHVS and CDR2 is FNYEAQ. The V end lost 1 base, the J end lost 0 bases, and 13 bases lay between the germline ends. This CDR3 has 16 residues. Filled out from reference TRBV7-6 and TRBJ2-7, the complete variable domain reads GAGVSQSPRYKVTKRGQDVALRCDPISGHVSLYWYRQALGQGPEFLTYFNYEAQQDKSGLPNDRFSAERPEGSISTLTIQRTEQRDSAMYRCASSLEGGGRSYEQYFGPGTRLTVT.